This T cell receptor beta chain was sequenced in a study of blood T cells in healthy people across ages. As concerns this clonotype: A clone one base away is much larger, so this may be a read error.

PCR was performed a second time for 7 to 11 cycles using a sample-barcoded 5' primer and a J-beta primer mix. TCRdb re-derived calls from the 5' RACE reads in MiXCR, one entry per CDR3 protein. The sample has 650,000 or so distinct CDR3 sequences, 45% to 60% seen once. This CDR3 has 16 residues. The germline V and J ends were trimmed by 3 bases and 7 bases, with 22 bases remaining between them. CDR1 SNHLY and CDR2 FYNNEI come from the germline V gene. V gene TRBV2 combines with J gene TRBJ2-7; D might be TRBD2 (6 bases). The sequenced sample was blood. This TCR was recovered from a woman older than 75 in good health. In nucleotides, the CDR3 is TGTGCCAGCAGTGATGGGACTGCCCCGGTATACAATGAGCAGTACTTC. Encoded protein: CASSDGTAPVYNEQYF. Full variable domain (outside the CDR3, taken from reference TRBV2 and TRBJ2-7): EPEVTQTPSHQVTQMGQEVILRCVPISNHLYFYWYRQILGQKVEFLVSFYNNEISEKSEIFDDQFSVERPDGSNFTLKIRSTKLEDSAMYFCASSDGTAPVYNEQYFGPGTRLTVT.